The subject of this entry is one TCR beta chain. The CDR3 has 14 amino acids. Trimming shortened V by 1 base and J by 5 bases, and 13 bases separated the two germline ends. Germline V lookup: CDR1 SGDLS, CDR2 YYNGEE. Per the study methods: Reference gene primer amplification gave nucleated cell count estimates. Assay used: immunoSEQ multiplex PCR; TCRdb lists only in-frame clones, some missing. That table furnishes V, J and clone size, whereas the DNA furnished D and trimming. The sample comprises 140,000 or so clones, 60% to 85% of which are singletons, and approximately 16% rests with the top ten. This sample was taken from a study of blood T cell repertoires in COVID-19. Whole-study context: COVID-19 samples from acute and convalescent phases originated in the United States, Italy and Spain. PBMCs, B-cell-depleted T cells, or T cells were the source of the cDNA or gDNA that made up the material.

V and J are TRBV9 and TRBJ2-7; perhaps TRBD1 as D (5 bases). Source material: peripheral blood. This TCR derives from a man over 45 with acute or convalescent COVID-19. The CDR3 protein is CASSVQGRADEQYF. The CDR3 nucleotides read TGTGCCAGCAGCGTACAGGGTAGAGCCGACGAGCAGTACTTC. Supplemented by reference TRBV9 and TRBJ2-7, the full variable domain reads DSGVTQTPKHLITATGQRVTLRCSPRSGDLSVYWYQQSLDQGLQFLIQYYNGEERAKGNILERFSAQQFPDLHSELNLSSLELGDSALYFCASSVQGRADEQYFGPGTRLTVT.